This TCR beta chain comes out of a study of shared clonotypes between healthy human individuals. The wider study: Donor ages ranged 18 to 49 years: a couple of women, a few men. Study results and limitations: An expected dependence of interdonor clonotype sharing on sequencing depth was noted.

The table came from immunoSEQ multiplex PCR; TCRdb's copy has only in-frame clones and leaves some out. The sample holds hundreds of thousands of clones, around 75% seen once. Healthy and HIV-negative, the adult donors had no recent acute infections or vaccinations. The unsorted samples took tens of millions of PBMCs to get genomic DNA. Note on this clone: Its antigen is not identified.

Germline V lookup: CDR1 KGHSH, CDR2 LQKENI. J was trimmed by 5 bases and V by 3 bases; bases with no gene match: 3. The CDR3 has 13 amino acids. The sequence came from a woman between 40 and 50 years old in good health. Some clones in this sample may be carry-over from other donors' samples. The gene calls are TRBV18 and TRBJ1-1, with 7 positions matching TRBD1. Sequencing was carried out using PBMCs. The CDR3 nucleotides read TGTGCCAGCTCACCTACAGGGGATACTGAAGCTTTCTTT. Its protein product is CASSPTGDTEAFF.